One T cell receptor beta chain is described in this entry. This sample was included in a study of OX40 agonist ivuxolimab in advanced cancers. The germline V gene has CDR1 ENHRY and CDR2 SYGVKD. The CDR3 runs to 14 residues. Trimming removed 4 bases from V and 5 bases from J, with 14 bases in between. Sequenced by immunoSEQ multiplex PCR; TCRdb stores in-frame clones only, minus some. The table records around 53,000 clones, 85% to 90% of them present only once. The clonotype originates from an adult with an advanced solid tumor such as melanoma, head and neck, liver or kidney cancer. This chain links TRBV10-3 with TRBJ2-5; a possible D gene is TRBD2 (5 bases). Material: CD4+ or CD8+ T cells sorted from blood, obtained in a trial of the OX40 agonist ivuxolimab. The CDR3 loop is CAISGTPPGETQYF. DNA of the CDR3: TGTGCCATCAGTGGGACTCCTCCTGGGGAGACCCAGTACTTC.